This TCR beta chain was sequenced for a study of blood T cell repertoires in COVID-19. Deletions cut 7 bases from V and 1 base from J, with 10 bases between. Germline V gene data show CDR1 as MDHEN and CDR2 as SYDVKM. The CDR3 has 13 residues. Libraries were prepared by immunoSEQ multiplex PCR; TCRdb keeps only in-frame clonotypes and omits some of them. Of about 240,000 clones in the sample, roughly 83% are singletons; the top ten hold roughly 12%. Source material: peripheral blood. This sequence joins TRBV28 and TRBJ1-1, with D perhaps matching TRBD1 (5 bases). The receptor's source is a man of 80 years or more with acute or convalescent COVID-19. The CDR3 DNA follows: TGTGCCAGCACGATTACAGGGAACACTGAAGCTTTCTTT. It translates to CASTITGNTEAFF.